Each of the 16 T cell receptor beta chains below was sequenced from the same sample in a study of control samples from healthy donors and cancer patients. The repertoire was sequenced with immunoSEQ multiplex PCR; TCRdb's copy has only in-frame clones and lacks some. The sample holds 52,000 or so clones; 85% to 95% are singletons and the top ten take less than 4%. Sample: blood. The receptors come from a man aged 25 to 40 in good health.

This sequence joins TRBV19 and TRBJ1-6; D uncertain. This CDR3 contains 19 residues. Germline V gene lookup returns CDR1 LNHDA and CDR2 SQIVND (reference sequence). V shed 5 bases and J shed 3 bases, with 23 bases lying between them. The DNA of the CDR3 is TGTGCCAGTAGTCCTCGGGTGACTACCTCCTCGGGCTATAATTCACCCCTCCACTTT. Translating it yields CASSPRVTTSSGYNSPLHF.

The chain couples TRBV7-2 to TRBJ1-5, with 7 bases fitting TRBD1. Per germline, CDR1 SGHTA and CDR2 FQGNSA. Trimming took 2 bases from V and 2 from J; bases not matched to a gene: 3. The CDR3 spans 15 residues. CDR3 in amino acids: CASSLYRGGNQPQHF. CDR3 coding DNA: TGTGCCAGCAGCTTATACAGGGGCGGCAATCAGCCCCAGCATTTT.

The V and J genes are TRBV30 and TRBJ1-5; 10 nucleotides align to TRBD1. Trimming at V came to 4 bases and at J to 7 bases, leaving 7 bases not matched to a gene. Germline CDR1 GTSNPN, CDR2 SVGIG (reference sequence). The CDR3 spans 14 residues. CDR3 protein: CAWNGQGGGQPQHF. The CDR3 region has the DNA TGTGCCTGGAACGGACAGGGGGGAGGCCAGCCCCAGCATTTT.

The rearrangement joins TRBV5-6 to TRBJ2-7, with D uncertain. Germline CDR1 is SGHDT and CDR2 is YYEEEE. V gave up 0 bases and J gave up 0 bases, with 7 bases separating them. This CDR3 spans 14 amino acids. The DNA for the CDR3 is TGTGCCAGCAGCTTGGGGCGGAGCTCCTACGAGCAGTACTTC. Its translation: CASSLGRSSYEQYF.

The rearrangement joins TRBV10-3 to TRBJ1-2; a possible D gene is TRBD1 (6 bases). This CDR3 contains 15 residues. The V and J ends lost 4 bases and 6 bases respectively, with 18 bases between them. The V gene's germline CDR1 is ENHRY and CDR2 SYGVKD. The CDR3 bases are TGTGCCATCAGTGGGACAGTGCCCCCTAATCATGGCTACACCTTC. Its protein product is CAISGTVPPNHGYTF.

This clone came up once. The chain employs TRBV5-6 and TRBJ1-5, with 7 bases aligning to TRBD1. The CDR3 consists of 18 residues. Germline assignment: CDR1 SGHDT and CDR2 YYEEEE. Trimming cost V 3 bases and J 13 bases; bases outside gene matches: 25. The DNA for the CDR3 is TGTGCCAGCAGCTCTCTTACTCACCTGGACCAGGGGGGAAGTCCACAGCATTTT. Protein: CASSSLTHLDQGGSPQHF.

The V gene is TRBV12-2, the J gene TRBJ2-7; the D segment call TRBD2 is taken from the table without a DNA check. TRBV12-2 is a documented pseudogene. The CDR3 runs 16 residues. CDR3 coding DNA: TGTGCAAGTCGCCCTATATTACGGGGGAGCTCCTACGAGCAGTACTTC. Translation: CASRPILRGSSYEQYF.

The chain employs TRBV5-1 and TRBJ1-4; D may be TRBD1 (5 bases). The CDR3 is 15 residues long. Germline CDR1 is SGHRS and CDR2 is YFSETQ. The V and J ends lost 7 bases and 3 bases respectively, with 16 bases between them. CDR3 coding DNA: TGCGCCAGCTCCCCTGAGGGGATTCCTAATGAAAAACTGTTTTTT. Protein sequence: CASSPEGIPNEKLFF.

This clone was observed a single time. The rearrangement joins TRBV11-2 to TRBJ2-5; maybe TRBD2 (5 bases). V dropped 2 bases and J dropped 2 bases, with 9 bases sitting between them. The CDR3 contains 14 residues. Germline assignment: CDR1 SGHAT and CDR2 FQNNGV. CDR3 in amino acids: CASSLSSGQETQYF. As DNA, the CDR3 is TGTGCCAGCAGCTTATCAAGCGGTCAAGAGACCCAGTACTTC.

The chain combines TRBV2 with TRBJ1-2; the match to TRBD1 covers 7 bases. Trimming removed 6 bases from V and 5 bases from J; junction bases left unmatched: 12. CDR1 and CDR2 (germline): SNHLY, FYNNEI. The CDR3 contains 15 residues. DNA of the CDR3: TGTGCCAGCAGATCCGCAGGGGGGAACGCGTATGGCTACACCTTC. Protein: CASRSAGGNAYGYTF.

This chain uses TRBV10-1 with TRBJ1-1; 7 bases align to TRBD1. This CDR3 contains 15 residues. CDR1 and CDR2 from the germline V gene are WNHNN and SYGVQD (reference sequence). With 4 bases clipped from V and 6 bases from J, the junction kept 11 bases outside the gene matches. In nucleotides, the CDR3 is TGCGCCAGCAGTGCCCCAAATGACAGGGCCGCTGAAGCTTTCTTT. Translated, it gives CASSAPNDRAAEAFF.

V is TRBV25-1 and J is TRBJ1-3, with 8 bases identical to TRBD1. Germline V gene sequence: CDR1 MGHDK, CDR2 SYGVNS. The CDR3 consists of 17 residues. Losses at the gene ends were 0 bases for V and 0 bases for J; bases not matched to a gene: 4. Here the CDR3 reads CASSEYGQGYSGNTIYF. The DNA of the CDR3 is TGTGCCAGCAGTGAATATGGACAGGGTTACTCTGGAAACACCATATATTTT.

The chain couples TRBV2 to TRBJ1-1, with a tentative D call TRBD1 (5 bases). The CDR3 length is 15 residues. V lost 11 bases, J lost 0 bases, and 19 bases lay in between. Germline lookup yields CDR1 SNHLY and CDR2 FYNNEI. CDR3 sequence (DNA): TGTGCCGACACAGGCTCCGAGGATATGAACACTGAAGCTTTCTTT. Amino acids: CADTGSEDMNTEAFF.

The chain has TRBV27 and TRBJ1-5; 9 bases match TRBD1. After removal of 5 bases from V and 2 bases from J, the junction contained 13 bases not matched to a gene. Germline V gene lookup returns CDR1 MNHEY and CDR2 SMNVEV (reference sequence). This CDR3 comprises 18 residues. CDR3 protein: CASSPSPGTGSRNQPQHF. CDR3 nucleotides: TGTGCCAGCAGTCCCAGTCCCGGGACAGGGTCTCGCAATCAGCCCCAGCATTTT.

In regard to this clone: No DNA is shown, since the ends of the CDR3 on it are uncertain; the CDR3 is the one TCRdb lists. V and J are TRBV21-1 and TRBJ2-7; TRBD1 is the table's D call, not checked against the DNA. TRBV21-1 represents a pseudogene. The CDR3 sequence runs 16 residues, both termini included. The CDR3 protein is CASSKKWGQGAYEQYF.

V is TRBV5-4 and J is TRBJ2-2; 10 bases align to TRBD2. Germline assignment: CDR1 SGHNT and CDR2 YYREEE (reference sequence). This CDR3 spans 19 amino acids. With 2 bases clipped from V and 4 bases from J, the junction kept 14 bases outside the gene matches. The CDR3 bases are TGTGCCAGCAGCTTATTACCCTCGAGCGGGAGGGCGGCCACCGGGGAGCTGTTTTTT. Translation: CASSLLPSSGRAATGELFF. Full variable domain (outside the CDR3, taken from reference TRBV5-4 and TRBJ2-2): ETGVTQSPTHLIKTRGQQVTLRCSSQSGHNTVSWYQQALGQGPQFIFQYYREEENGRGNFPPRFSGLQFPNYSSELNVNALELDDSALYLCASSLLPSSGRAATGELFFGEGSRLTVL.